This T cell receptor beta chain was recovered during a study of Ad26.COV2.S vaccination and SARS-CoV-2 variants. This CDR3 has 14 amino acids. Germline V gives CDR1 WNHNN, CDR2 SYGVQD (reference sequence). The V end was cut by 7 bases, the J end by 8 bases, with 17 bases between. The treatment was: about 20 received Ad26.COV2.S at low or high dose, single or two shots; 5 received placebo; per-sample allocation not given. Sampling happened 63 days after the first vaccine or placebo injection. The assay was immunoSEQ multiplex PCR, and TCRdb's table has in-frame clones only and misses some. Here the sample spans about 680,000 clones, roughly 90% being singletons.

This chain links TRBV10-1 with TRBJ2-2, with unresolved D. The receptor was derived from a person aged 18-65 years who received the Ad26.COV2.S COVID-19 vaccine or a placebo. The material was peripheral blood, obtained in a trial of Ad26.COV2.S vaccine versus placebo. CDR3 DNA sequence: TGCGCCAGCATTCACTCCCTGGCGGAGGGGGAGCTGTTTTTT. It is translated as CASIHSLAEGELFF.